The 2 T cell receptor beta chains in this list originate from one sample, sequenced in a study of T cell responses to AZD1222 COVID-19 vaccine. Here immunoSEQ multiplex PCR was the method, and the copy in TCRdb shows in-frame clones only, minus some. The table shows about 140,000 clones, with more than 85% occurring only once. The specimen was peripheral blood, collected on day 0 of AZD1222 vaccination. The receptor source for this set is an adult in good health.

This chain joins TRBV5-4 and TRBJ2-5, with D possibly being TRBD2 (6 bases). This CDR3 is 16 amino acids long. Trimming stripped 4 bases from V and 1 base from J, with 17 bases between. Germline-derived CDR1 and CDR2 are SGHNT and YYREEE (reference sequence). CDR3 DNA: TGTGCCAGCAGCCCGGGCGGGACGACCCTCCAAGAGACCCAGTACTTC. Amino acids: CASSPGGTTLQETQYF.

V and J are TRBV7-6 and TRBJ1-6; D gene uncertain. Germline values: CDR1 SGHVS, CDR2 FNYEAQ. V was shortened by 0 bases and J by 9 bases, with 15 bases between the two germline ends. The CDR3 totals 16 residues. The CDR3 loop reads CASSLAGRPIGSPLHF. In DNA form, the CDR3 reads TGTGCCAGCAGCTTAGCCGGGAGGCCTATAGGTTCACCCCTCCACTTT.